This record covers a single TCR beta chain. The sample is drawn from a study of blood T cell repertoires in COVID-19. Study-level information: There were acute and convalescent COVID-19 samples, and they came from the United States, Italy and Spain.

V dropped 3 bases and J dropped 0 bases, with 17 bases sitting between them. This CDR3 has 16 residues. The germline CDR1 and CDR2 sequences are DFQATT and SNEGSKA (reference sequence). Original processing methods: It was from reference gene primer amplification that nucleated cell counts were estimated. The repertoire was sequenced with immunoSEQ multiplex PCR; TCRdb's copy has only in-frame clones and lacks some. That table is the source of V, J and clone size, and D and trimming were worked out from the DNA. The repertoire includes 200,000 to 250,000 clones, around 90% of them detected once, and approximately 12% sits in the top ten.

The J gene is TRBJ1-1, the V gene TRBV20-1; D possibly corresponds to TRBD1 (5 bases). The TCR sequence derives from a woman aged 18 to 35 who had recovered from COVID-19. The sequenced material came from peripheral blood. The CDR3 spells CSASGLAGRMNTEAFF. In nucleotides, the CDR3 is TGCAGTGCTAGTGGCTTGGCAGGGAGGATGAACACTGAAGCTTTCTTT.